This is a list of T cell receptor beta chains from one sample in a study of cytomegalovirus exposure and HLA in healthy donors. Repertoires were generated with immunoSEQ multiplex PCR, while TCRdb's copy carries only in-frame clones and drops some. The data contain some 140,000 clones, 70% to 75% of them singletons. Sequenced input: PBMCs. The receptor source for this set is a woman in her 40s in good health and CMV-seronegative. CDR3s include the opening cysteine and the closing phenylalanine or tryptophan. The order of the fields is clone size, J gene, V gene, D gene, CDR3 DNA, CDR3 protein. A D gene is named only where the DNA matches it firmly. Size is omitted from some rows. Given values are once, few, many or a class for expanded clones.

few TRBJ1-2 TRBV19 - TGTGCCAGTATGCGGGATAGCTATGGCTACACCTTC CASMRDSYGYTF
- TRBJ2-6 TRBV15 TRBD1 TGTGCCACCAGCAGAGTAGGAACAGGGGCCAACATCCTGACTTTC CATSRVGTGANILTF
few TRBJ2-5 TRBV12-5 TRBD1 TGTGCTAGTGGTTTGGTTAGACCGGGACAGGGAAATCGGAGGGAGACCCAGTACTTC CASGLVRPGQGNRRETQYF
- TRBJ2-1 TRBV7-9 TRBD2 TGTGCCAGCAGCTTACTAGCGGGTGGCAATGAGCAGTTCTTC CASSLLAGGNEQFF
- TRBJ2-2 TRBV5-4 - TGTGCCAGCAGTTACGCCGGGTGGACAGAGAACACCGGGGAGCTGTTTTTT CASSYAGWTENTGELFF
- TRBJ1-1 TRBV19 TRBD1 TGTGCCAGTGGGGACAGGGGGCGAGTCGTTGAAGCTTTCTTT CASGDRGRVVEAFF
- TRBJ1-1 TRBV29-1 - TGCAGCGCCACAGGGAGAGAAAACACTGAAGCTTTCTTT CSATGRENTEAFF
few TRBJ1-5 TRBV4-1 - TGCGCCAGCAGTTCCCAGGGTGATCAGCCCCAGCATTTT CASSSQGDQPQHF
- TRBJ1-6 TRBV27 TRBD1 TGTGCCAGCAGTTTAACAGGGGGCGTTGGGTCACCCCTCCACTTT CASSLTGGVGSPLHF
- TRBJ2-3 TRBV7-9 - TGTTCCAGCAGCTTAACCGGGGATACGCAGTATTTT CSSSLTGDTQYF
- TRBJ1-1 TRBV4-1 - TGCGCCAGCAGCCGACAGAACATGAACACTGAAGCTTTCTTT CASSRQNMNTEAFF
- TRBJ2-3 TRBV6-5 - TGTGCCAGCAGTTACTCGCAACTAGCCCTCACAGATACGCAGTATTTT CASSYSQLALTDTQYF
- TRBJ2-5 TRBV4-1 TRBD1 TGCGCCAGCAGCCAAGGGGACAGGGCACAAGAGACCCAGTACTTC CASSQGDRAQETQYF
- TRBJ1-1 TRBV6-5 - TGTGCCAGCAGAACCGGGCCAGGGCAGGATGAAGCTTTCTTT CASRTGPGQDEAFF
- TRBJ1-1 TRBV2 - TGTGCCAGCGGCAGGAACACTGAAGCTTTCTTT CASGRNTEAFF
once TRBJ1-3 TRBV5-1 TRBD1 TGCGCCAGCAAAGACTACAGGGGCTCTGGAAACACCATATATTTT CASKDYRGSGNTIYF
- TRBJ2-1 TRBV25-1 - TGTGCCAGCAGTTCCCTCTTGGAGCAGTTCTTC CASSSLLEQFF
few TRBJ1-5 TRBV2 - TGTGCCAGCAGTGCCGGGGTTCAGCCCCAGCATTTT CASSAGVQPQHF
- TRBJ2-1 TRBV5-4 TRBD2 TGTGCCAGCAGCGGTTGGACTAGCGGGGGTGGAAATGAGCAGTTCTTC CASSGWTSGGGNEQFF
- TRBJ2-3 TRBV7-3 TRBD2 TGTGCCAGCAGCCGAAGCGGGGGCCCTAATAGCACAGATACGCAGTATTTT CASSRSGGPNSTDTQYF
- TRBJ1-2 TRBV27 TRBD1 TGTGCCAGCAGAAAGGACAGGGTAAACTATGGCTACACCTTC CASRKDRVNYGYTF
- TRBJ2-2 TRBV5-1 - TGCGCCAGCAGCTTGGCCACAGGGATGACCGGGGAGCTGTTTTTT CASSLATGMTGELFF
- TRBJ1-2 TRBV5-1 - TGCGCCAGCAGCCCCCAGGGAATTAACTATGGCTACACCTTC CASSPQGINYGYTF
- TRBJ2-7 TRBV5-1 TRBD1 TGCGCCAGCAACCCGGGACAGGGGTCTTTCAACGAGCAGTACTTC CASNPGQGSFNEQYF
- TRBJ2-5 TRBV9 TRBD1 TGTGCCAGCAGCGTACAGGGACAGGGGAATTTGAGGGAGACCCAGTACTTC CASSVQGQGNLRETQYF
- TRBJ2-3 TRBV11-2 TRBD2 TGTGCCAGCAGCCCATGGACTAGCGGCACAGATACGCAGTATTTT CASSPWTSGTDTQYF
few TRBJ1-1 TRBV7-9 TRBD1 TGTGCCAGCAGGGAGGACAGGTCGTGGGCTGAAGCTTTCTTT CASREDRSWAEAFF
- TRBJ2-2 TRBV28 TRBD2 TGTGCCAGCAGTTTGGGCGGGGGGCTGGCCGGGGAGCTGTTTTTT CASSLGGGLAGELFF
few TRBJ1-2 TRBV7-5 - TGTGCCAGAAGCTTAGTAACAGCTGCCCTCTATGGCTACACCTTC CARSLVTAALYGYTF
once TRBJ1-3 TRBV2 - TGTGCCAGCAGTTTAATGGACACCAGTTTCTCTGGAAACACCATATATTTT CASSLMDTSFSGNTIYF
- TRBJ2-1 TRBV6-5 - TGTGCCAGCAGTTACCCTGGGCCCTACAATGAGCAGTTCTTC CASSYPGPYNEQFF
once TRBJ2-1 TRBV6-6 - TGTGCCAGCAGTTACTCGAGTAGCTTGGCAAATGAGCAGTTCTTC CASSYSSSLANEQFF
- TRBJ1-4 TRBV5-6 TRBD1 TGTGCCAGCAGCCGGGACAGAACTAATGAAAAACTGTTTTTT CASSRDRTNEKLFF
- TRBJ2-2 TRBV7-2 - TGTGCCAGCAGGGGGGGGACAACCTCTTCTTCCGGGGAGCTGTTTTTT CASRGGTTSSSGELFF
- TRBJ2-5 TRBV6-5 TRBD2 TGTGCCAGCAGTTACGGGGGGGTACAAGAGACCCAGTACTTC CASSYGGVQETQYF
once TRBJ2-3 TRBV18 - TGTGCCAGCTCCCCAAAGGACCGGGATCCGGGAGATACGCAGTATTTT CASSPKDRDPGDTQYF
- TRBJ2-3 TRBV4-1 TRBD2 TGCGCCAGCAGCCAAGATTATCGGGGGGGCACAGATACGCAGTATTTT CASSQDYRGGTDTQYF
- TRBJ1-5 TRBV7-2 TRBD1 TGTGCCAGCAGCTTAGCTGGTGACAGGGGCTTTCGAGAGCCCCAGCATTTT CASSLAGDRGFREPQHF
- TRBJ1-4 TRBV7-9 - TGTGCCAGCAGCTCGTTAGGAAGAGGTGAAAAACTGTTTTTT CASSSLGRGEKLFF
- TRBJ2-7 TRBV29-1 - TGCAGCGTTTCTTTTTCCTACGAGCAGTACTTC CSVSFSYEQYF
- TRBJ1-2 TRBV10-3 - TGTGCCATCAGTGAGTCAAGGCAGGGGCTCTATGGCTACACCTTC CAISESRQGLYGYTF
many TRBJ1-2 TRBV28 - TGTGCCAGCAGTGAGTCATCCTATGGCTACACCTTC CASSESSYGYTF
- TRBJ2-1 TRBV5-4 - TGTGCCAGCAGCTCCCCTGGGGCGGCTAATGAGCAGTTCTTC CASSSPGAANEQFF
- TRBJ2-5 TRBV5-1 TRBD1 TGCGCCAGCAGCTTGGAATGGGGACAGGGCAACCAAGAGACCCAGTACTTC CASSLEWGQGNQETQYF
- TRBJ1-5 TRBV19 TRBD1 TGTGCCAGTATTACGACAGGGGGTCATAGCAATCAGCCCCAGCATTTT CASITTGGHSNQPQHF
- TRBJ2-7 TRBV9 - TGTGCCAGCAGCGTAGCGGCAGGGTACTACGAGCAGTACTTC CASSVAAGYYEQYF
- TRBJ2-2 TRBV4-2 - TGTGCCAGCAGCCAAGGGCCCCTAGGGAGCCACACCGGGGAGCTGTTTTTT CASSQGPLGSHTGELFF
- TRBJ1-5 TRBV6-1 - TGTGCCAGCAGTGAATTTGTACAGCCCCAGCATTTT CASSEFVQPQHF
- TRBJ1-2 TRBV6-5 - TGTGCCAGCAGTTACTCTTCGGGCAGGGGAGACTATGGCTACACCTTC CASSYSSGRGDYGYTF
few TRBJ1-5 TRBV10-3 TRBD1 TGTGCCATCAGAAGCACAGGGGATAGCAATCAGCCCCAGCATTTT CAIRSTGDSNQPQHF
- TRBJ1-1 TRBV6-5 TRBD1 TGTGCCAGCAGTAGGGACAGGGTAGCTGAAGCTTTCTTT CASSRDRVAEAFF
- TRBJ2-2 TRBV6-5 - TGTGCCAGCAGTTACTCTTTTCTATCGAACACCGGGGAGCTGTTTTTT CASSYSFLSNTGELFF
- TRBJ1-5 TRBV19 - TGTGCCAGTAGTACACCCTATGCAGGGGTTTGGAGTCAGCCCCAGCATTTT CASSTPYAGVWSQPQHF
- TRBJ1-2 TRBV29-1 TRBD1 TGCAGCGCCAGACAGGGGGCGAGCTATGGCTACACCTTC CSARQGASYGYTF
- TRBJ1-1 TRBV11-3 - TGTGCCAGCAGCTTTGGGTCGGGATCTGAAGCTTTCTTT CASSFGSGSEAFF
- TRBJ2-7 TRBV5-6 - TGTGCCAGCAGCTTGAAGGGGCCCTACGAGCAGTACTTC CASSLKGPYEQYF
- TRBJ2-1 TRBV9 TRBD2 TGTGCCAGCAGCGTAGCGGGGGGGTTCTCCTACAATGAGCAGTTCTTC CASSVAGGFSYNEQFF
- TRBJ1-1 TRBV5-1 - TGCGCCAGCAGCCCCCTGGACGGGGATTTGGAAGCTTTCTTT CASSPLDGDLEAFF
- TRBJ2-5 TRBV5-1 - TGCGCCAGCAGCCCAACCGGGATAAGTCAAGAGACCCAGTACTTC CASSPTGISQETQYF
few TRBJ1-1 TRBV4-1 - TGCGCCAGCAGCCGAGAGGCACCGGGACTTACGGGCCAGGCTTTCTTT CASSREAPGLTGQAFF